This section outlines one TCR beta chain sequence together with its context. The data belong to a study of blood T cell repertoires in COVID-19. Turning to the study itself: Sites in the United States, Italy and Spain provided acute and convalescent COVID-19 samples. The analysed material was cDNA or gDNA that came from T cells, B-cell-depleted T cells, or PBMCs.

J was trimmed by 7 bases and V by 5 bases; bases with no gene match: 11. CDR1 and CDR2 (germline): SEHNR, FQNEAQ (reference sequence). This CDR3 has 17 amino acids. Original methodology: Using reference gene primer amplification, nucleated cell counts were estimated. Assay: immunoSEQ multiplex PCR; the TCRdb copy retains only in-frame clones and omits some. V, J and clone size reflect that table, while D and trimming were determined from the DNA. The sample yields about 62,000 clones, roughly 89% seen once. This receptor was obtained from a human donor in a cohort sampled during active COVID-19. The specimen sequenced was peripheral blood. The chain joins TRBV7-9 to TRBJ2-3; TRBD2 matches at 14 bases. CDR3 bases: TGTGCCAGCAGCGCCGGGACTAGCGGGGGCCAGCACTATACGCAGTATTTT. It translates to CASSAGTSGGQHYTQYF.